The 23 T cell receptor beta chains given below trace back to one sample, sequenced in a study of T cell repertoires in ileal Crohn's disease. The repertoire was sequenced with immunoSEQ multiplex PCR; TCRdb's copy has only in-frame clones and lacks some. The sample has 15,000 or so clones, approximately 94% seen once; the top ten hold 3% to 3.5%. Material: ileal tissue. Receptors originate from an adult with Crohn's disease.

The rearrangement joins TRBV21-1 to TRBJ1-2. TRBV21-1 is noted as a pseudogene. The CDR3 length is 14 residues. The CDR3 spells CASSNLFLNYGYTF. CDR3 DNA: TGTGCCAGCAGCAATCTTTTCCTTAACTATGGCTACACCTTC.

This clone appeared once. The genes are TRBV10-3 and TRBJ1-4; maybe TRBD1 (5 bases). Germline-derived CDR1 and CDR2 are ENHRY and SYGVKD. V shed 3 bases and J shed 0 bases, with 5 bases lying between them. This CDR3 comprises 14 residues. The CDR3 nucleotides read TGTGCCATCAGTGACAGGGCAACTAATGAAAAACTGTTTTTT. It yields the protein CAISDRATNEKLFF.

This chain connects TRBV5-1 to TRBJ2-2; TRBD2 aligns across 8 bases. There are 15 residues in the CDR3. J lost 1 base, V lost 5 bases, and 4 bases had no gene match. Germline V gene lookup returns CDR1 SGHRS and CDR2 YFSETQ. The CDR3 here is CASRPGGENTGELFF. The CDR3 DNA sequence: TGCGCCAGCAGACCCGGGGGGGAGAACACCGGGGAGCTGTTTTTT. The variable domain in full, with the rest retrieved from reference TRBV5-1 and TRBJ2-2, is KAGVTQTPRYLIKTRGQQVTLSCSPISGHRSVSWYQQTPGQGLQFLFEYFSETQRNKGNFPGRFSGRQFSNSRSEMNVSTLELGDSALYLCASRPGGENTGELFFGEGSRLTVL.

The CDR3 loop is CASSLGLASKQFF. The CDR3 DNA reads as TGTGCCAGCAGCCTCGGACTAGCCTCTAAGCAGTTCTTC. V and J are TRBV7-3 and TRBJ2-1, with TRBD2 matching over 8 bases. The germline gives CDR1 SGHTA, CDR2 FQGTGA. V was clipped by 5 bases and J by 11 bases; unmatched bases: 8. This CDR3 region has 13 residues. Looking up the rest from reference TRBV7-3 and TRBJ2-1 gives the full variable domain: GAGVSQTPSNKVTEKGKYVELRCDPISGHTALYWYRQSLGQGPEFLIYFQGTGAADDSGLPNDRFFAVRPEGSVSTLKIQRTERGDSAVYLCASSLGLASKQFFGPGTRLTVL.

The rearrangement uses TRBV15 and TRBJ2-2; 11 nucleotides agree with TRBD1. The CDR3 runs to 16 residues. V shed 3 bases and J 6 bases; nucleotides not matched to a gene: 6. Germline V gene data show CDR1 as LNHNV and CDR2 as YYDKDF (reference sequence). This chain's CDR3 is CATSRGDRGYSGELFF. CDR3 nucleotides: TGTGCCACCAGCAGGGGGGACAGGGGGTATTCCGGGGAGCTGTTTTTT. Together with reference TRBV15 and TRBJ2-2, the CDR3 gives the full variable domain: DAMVIQNPRYQVTQFGKPVTLSCSQTLNHNVMYWYQQKSSQAPKLLFHYYDKDFNNEADTPDNFQSRRPNTSFCFLDIRSPGLGDTAMYLCATSRGDRGYSGELFFGEGSRLTVL.

The V call is TRBV11-2, the J call TRBJ1-2; weak D call: TRBD1 (5 bases). CDR1 and CDR2 from the germline V gene are SGHAT and FQNNGV. Trimming stripped 4 bases from V and 3 bases from J, with 15 bases between. CDR3 length: 15 residues. In nucleotides, the CDR3 is TGTGCCAGCAGCTCTATCCGGGGGGAACACTATGGCTACACCTTC. Translation gives CASSSIRGEHYGYTF.

The chain links TRBV14 to TRBJ2-5; no clear D. The germline V gene has CDR1 SGHDN and CDR2 FVKESK. The length of the CDR3 is 14 residues. Trimming took off 2 bases at V and 4 bases at J, with 11 bases between the two ends. The CDR3 here is CASSQKTRGETQYF. The CDR3 DNA reads as TGTGCCAGCAGCCAAAAGACTCGAGGAGAGACCCAGTACTTC.

V and J are TRBV7-9 and TRBJ1-4; maybe TRBD1 (6 bases). Trimming pared 5 bases from V and 0 bases from J, leaving 13 bases between. The germline gives CDR1 SEHNR, CDR2 FQNEAQ (reference sequence). This CDR3 region has 16 residues. The CDR3 spells CASSQYRTATNEKLFF. The CDR3 coding sequence is TGTGCCAGCAGCCAATACCGGACAGCAACTAATGAAAAACTGTTTTTT.

This chain uses TRBV5-1 with TRBJ1-1; weak D call: TRBD1 (5 bases). CDR1 is SGHRS, CDR2 YFSETQ, per germline. The CDR3 is 14 residues long. The ends were cut back, 2 bases at V and 2 bases at J, with 10 bases in the middle. This CDR3 is CASSFQGFNTEAFF. The CDR3 coding sequence is TGCGCCAGCAGCTTTCAGGGTTTCAACACTGAAGCTTTCTTT.

This rearrangement joins TRBV9 to TRBJ2-1; the D gene is possibly TRBD2 (5 bases). The V end was cut by 0 bases, the J end by 9 bases, with 13 bases between. The germline V gene encodes CDR1 SGDLS and CDR2 YYNGEE. CDR3 length equals 14 residues. CDR3 loop: CASSVAGSAGEQFF. CDR3 sequence (DNA): TGTGCCAGCAGCGTAGCGGGATCCGCTGGTGAGCAGTTCTTC.

The chain employs TRBV15 and TRBJ1-1; 9 bases fit TRBD1. Germline V gives CDR1 LNHNV, CDR2 YYDKDF (reference sequence). The CDR3 loop spans 15 amino acids. After removal of 1 base from V and 5 bases from J, the junction contained 5 bases not matched to a gene. CDR3 in amino acids: CATSRVTGGATEAFF. The CDR3 DNA reads as TGTGCCACCAGCAGAGTAACAGGGGGCGCGACTGAAGCTTTCTTT.

The chain couples TRBV4-1 to TRBJ2-7; 7 bases are shared with TRBD2. CDR3 size: 15 residues. Trimming cost V 4 bases and J 4 bases; bases outside gene matches: 10. From germline, CDR1 is MGHRA and CDR2 YSYEKL. CDR3 DNA sequence: TGCGCCAGCAGCCCCAGAGAGGCTAGCGGTTACGAGCAGTACTTC. It codes for CASSPREASGYEQYF.

V and J are TRBV25-1 and TRBJ2-5; 7 nucleotides line up with TRBD1. V was clipped by 3 bases and J by 4 bases; unmatched bases: 5. Looked up from germline, CDR1 is MGHDK and CDR2 is SYGVNS. The CDR3 spans 14 residues. In nucleotides, the CDR3 is TGTGCCAGCAGTGATACAACAGGGGTAGAGACCCAGTACTTC. Protein sequence: CASSDTTGVETQYF.

The chain is built from TRBV5-4 and TRBJ1-1, with 8 positions matching TRBD1. This CDR3 contains 14 residues. V lost 6 bases to trimming and J lost 0 bases; unmatched junction nucleotides: 4. Germline values: CDR1 SGHNT, CDR2 YYREEE (reference sequence). The CDR3 coding sequence is TGTGCCAGCATGACAGGGGCCATGAACACTGAAGCTTTCTTT. Residues: CASMTGAMNTEAFF.

This sequence joins TRBV13 and TRBJ2-7; a weak D match, TRBD2 (6 bases). Trimming took off 3 bases at V and 3 bases at J, with 9 bases between the two ends. CDR1 and CDR2 (germline): PRHDT, FYEKMQ (reference sequence). CDR3 length: 13 amino acids. This CDR3 reads CASSLGAGYEQYF. As DNA, the CDR3 is TGTGCCAGCAGCTTGGGAGCGGGCTACGAGCAGTACTTC. Complete variable domain (other parts from reference TRBV13 and TRBJ2-7): AAGVIQSPRHLIKEKRETATLKCYPIPRHDTVYWYQQGPGQDPQFLISFYEKMQSDKGSIPDRFSAQQFSDYHSELNMSSLELGDSALYFCASSLGAGYEQYFGPGTRLTVT.

The V and J genes are TRBV5-1 and TRBJ2-7, with D tentatively TRBD1 (6 bases). The CDR3 consists of 13 residues. The germline V gene has CDR1 SGHRS and CDR2 YFSETQ. Trimming stripped 4 bases from V and 3 bases from J, with 11 bases between. The CDR3, as DNA: TGCGCCAGCAGCCGACAGGACGGCTACGAGCAGTACTTC. Its translation: CASSRQDGYEQYF.

The V gene is TRBV29-1, the J gene TRBJ2-7; 10 bases align to TRBD1. Germline-derived CDR1 and CDR2 are SQVTM and ANQGSEA. The V segment lost 4 bases and the J segment 5 bases; nucleotides outside the gene matches: 8. This CDR3 spans 14 amino acids. The DNA of the CDR3 is TGCAGCGTTGCCGGGGACAGGGGAATGGACGAGCAGTACTTC. It specifies CSVAGDRGMDEQYF.

Only a few counts were recorded for this clone. The chain has TRBV11-2 and TRBJ2-1, with D maybe TRBD2 (6 bases). Germline lookup yields CDR1 SGHAT and CDR2 FQNNGV. Trimming pared 5 bases from V and 7 bases from J, leaving 15 bases between. The CDR3 has 14 residues. The CDR3: CASSPFGGRNEQFF. The DNA of the CDR3 is TGTGCCAGCAGCCCTTTCGGGGGTCGTAATGAGCAGTTCTTC.

The sample holds one count of this clone. The V call is TRBV5-1, the J call TRBJ2-1, with 13 bases aligning to TRBD2. Germline CDR1 is SGHRS and CDR2 is YFSETQ. V gave up 0 bases and J gave up 7 bases; unmatched junction bases: 4. The CDR3 spans 16 residues. The CDR3 sequence: CASSLGGTSGINEQFF. The CDR3, as DNA: TGCGCCAGCAGCTTGGGAGGGACTAGCGGGATAAATGAGCAGTTCTTC.

The chain combines TRBV6-1 with TRBJ1-4; perhaps TRBD1 as D (5 bases). The V end was cut by 7 bases, the J end by 8 bases, with 14 bases between. Per germline, CDR1 MNHNS and CDR2 SASEGT. The CDR3 is 13 amino acids. The CDR3 loop reads CASTPGPEEKLFF. CDR3 bases: TGTGCCAGCACCCCAGGGCCCGAAGAAAAACTGTTTTTT.

The chain couples TRBV4-2 to TRBJ2-1; TRBD1 aligns across 7 bases. CDR1 is LGHNA, CDR2 YNFKEQ, per germline. The CDR3 totals 14 residues. The V and J ends lost 4 bases and 6 bases, in that order; junction bases with no gene match: 6. The chain's CDR3 is CASSLGRQGNEQFF. CDR3 nucleotides: TGTGCCAGCAGCCTTGGACGACAGGGCAATGAGCAGTTCTTC.

The chain combines TRBV6-6 with TRBJ1-5, with TRBD1 matching over 7 bases. CDR1 is MNHNY, CDR2 SVGAGI, per germline (reference sequence). This CDR3 has 16 residues. Trimming at V came to 4 bases and at J to 3 bases, leaving 9 bases not matched to a gene. In DNA, the CDR3 is TGTGCCAGCAGTTCGGCTTCGACAGGGTACAATCAGCCCCAGCATTTT. The encoded protein is CASSSASTGYNQPQHF.

This chain connects TRBV6-1 to TRBJ2-3, with 10 bases that match TRBD1. The V segment lost 4 bases and the J segment 3 bases; nucleotides outside the gene matches: 4. Germline loops: CDR1 MNHNS, CDR2 SASEGT. The CDR3 is made up of 15 amino acids. The CDR3 DNA is TGTGCCAGCAGTGGGACAGGGGGAGGAACAGATACGCAGTATTTT. As protein: CASSGTGGGTDTQYF.